The table lists the clone carrying this T cell receptor (beta chain) with a few counts. Its antigen is undetermined. Quantitative 5'-RACE with molecular barcodes was used to make the TCR beta libraries. TCRdb called the 5' RACE reads again in MiXCR, with one record for every CDR3 protein. The sample lists some 800,000 distinct CDR3 sequences; about 10% were seen once. This sample is part of a study of CD8 T cells in ankylosing spondylitis. Study-wide points: There was a TCR beta motif, made of fewer than 10 highly homologous variants, that appeared characteristic of ankylosing spondylitis blood. Within peripheral blood, clones linked to disease were CD8+ and relatively rare.

The V end was cut by 2 bases, the J end by 2 bases, with 15 bases between. Germline loops: CDR1 MNHEY, CDR2 SVGEGT. The CDR3 totals 16 residues. The V gene is TRBV6-2 or TRBV6-3, the J gene TRBJ2-5; unclear D gene. The sequenced sample consisted of blood, either unsorted or a sorted T cell fraction (not recorded which). This clonotype originated in a male donor with ankylosing spondylitis. For the CDR3, the DNA is TGTGCCAGCAGTTACGCCAGAAGGATCCGGCAAGAGACCCAGTACTTC. Amino acids: CASSYARRIRQETQYF.